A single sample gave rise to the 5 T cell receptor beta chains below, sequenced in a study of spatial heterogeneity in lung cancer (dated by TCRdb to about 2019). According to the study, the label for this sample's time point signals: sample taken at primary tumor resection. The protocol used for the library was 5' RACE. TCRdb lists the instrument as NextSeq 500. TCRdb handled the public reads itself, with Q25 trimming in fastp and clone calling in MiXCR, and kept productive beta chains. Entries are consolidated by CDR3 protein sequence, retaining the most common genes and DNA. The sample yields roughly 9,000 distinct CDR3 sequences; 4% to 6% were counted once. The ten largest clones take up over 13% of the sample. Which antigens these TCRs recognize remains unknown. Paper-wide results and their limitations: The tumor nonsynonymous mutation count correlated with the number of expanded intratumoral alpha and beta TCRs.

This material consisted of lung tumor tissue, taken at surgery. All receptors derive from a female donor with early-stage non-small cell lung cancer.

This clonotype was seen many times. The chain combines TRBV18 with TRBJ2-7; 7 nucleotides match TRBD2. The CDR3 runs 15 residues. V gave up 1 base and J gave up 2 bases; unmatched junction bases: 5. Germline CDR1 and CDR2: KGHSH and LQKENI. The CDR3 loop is CASSPRAGAAYEQYF. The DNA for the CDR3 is TGTGCCAGCTCACCACGGGCGGGAGCGGCCTACGAGCAGTACTTC.

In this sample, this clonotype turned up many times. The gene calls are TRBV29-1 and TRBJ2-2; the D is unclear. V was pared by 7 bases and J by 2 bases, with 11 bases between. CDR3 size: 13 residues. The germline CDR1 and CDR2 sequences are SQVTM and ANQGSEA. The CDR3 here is CSAILHNTGELFF. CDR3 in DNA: TGCAGCGCTATATTACACAACACCGGGGAGCTGTTTTTT.

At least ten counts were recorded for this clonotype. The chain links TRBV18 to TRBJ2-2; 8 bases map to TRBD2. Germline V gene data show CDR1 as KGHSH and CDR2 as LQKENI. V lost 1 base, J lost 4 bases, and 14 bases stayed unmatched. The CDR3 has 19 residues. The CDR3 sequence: CASSPRRASGSSFTGELFF. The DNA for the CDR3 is TGTGCCAGCTCACCACGCAGGGCTAGCGGGTCTTCGTTCACCGGGGAGCTGTTTTTT.

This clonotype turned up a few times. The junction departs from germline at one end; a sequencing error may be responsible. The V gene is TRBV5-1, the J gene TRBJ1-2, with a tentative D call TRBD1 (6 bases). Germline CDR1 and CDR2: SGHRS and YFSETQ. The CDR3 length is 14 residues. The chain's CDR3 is CASSNGQTNYGYNF. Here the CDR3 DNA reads TGCGCCAGCAGCAACGGACAGACTAACTATGGCTACAACTTC.

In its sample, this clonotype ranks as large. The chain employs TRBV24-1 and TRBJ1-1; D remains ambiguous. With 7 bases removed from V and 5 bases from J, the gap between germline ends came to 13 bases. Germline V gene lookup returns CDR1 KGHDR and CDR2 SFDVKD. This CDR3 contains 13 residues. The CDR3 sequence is CATSQTEDTEAFF. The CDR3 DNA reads TGTGCCACCAGCCAGACGGAGGATACTGAAGCTTTCTTT.